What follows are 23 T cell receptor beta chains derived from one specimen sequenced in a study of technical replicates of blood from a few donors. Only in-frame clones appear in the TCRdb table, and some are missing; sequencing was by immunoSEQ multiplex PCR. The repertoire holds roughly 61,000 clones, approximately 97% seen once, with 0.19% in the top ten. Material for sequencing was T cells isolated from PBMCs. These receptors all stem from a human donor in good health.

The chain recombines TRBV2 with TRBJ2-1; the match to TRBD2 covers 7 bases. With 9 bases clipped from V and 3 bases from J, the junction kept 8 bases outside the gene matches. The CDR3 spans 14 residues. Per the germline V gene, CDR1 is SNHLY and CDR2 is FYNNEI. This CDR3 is CARSLATNYNEQFF. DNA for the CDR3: TGTGCCAGATCACTAGCGACTAACTACAATGAGCAGTTCTTC.

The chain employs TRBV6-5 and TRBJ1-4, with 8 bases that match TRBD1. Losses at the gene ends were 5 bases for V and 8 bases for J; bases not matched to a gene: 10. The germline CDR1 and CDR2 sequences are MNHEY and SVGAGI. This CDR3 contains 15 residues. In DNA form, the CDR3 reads TGTGCCAGCAGTCCCTCAGGGGCAGGGGGCGAAAAACTGTTTTTT. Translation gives CASSPSGAGGEKLFF.

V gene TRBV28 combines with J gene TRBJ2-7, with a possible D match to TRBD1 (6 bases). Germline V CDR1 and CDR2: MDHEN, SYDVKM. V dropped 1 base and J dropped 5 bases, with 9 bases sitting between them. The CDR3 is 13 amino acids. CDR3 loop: CASSLLGQNEQYF. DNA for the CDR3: TGTGCCAGCAGTTTATTGGGACAAAACGAGCAGTACTTC.

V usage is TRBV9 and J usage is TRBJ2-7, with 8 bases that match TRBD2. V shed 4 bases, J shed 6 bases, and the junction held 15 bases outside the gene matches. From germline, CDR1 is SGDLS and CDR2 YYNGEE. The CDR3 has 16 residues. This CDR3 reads CASSTAASGPVGEQYF. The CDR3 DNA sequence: TGTGCCAGCAGCACAGCGGCTAGCGGGCCCGTCGGCGAGCAGTACTTC.

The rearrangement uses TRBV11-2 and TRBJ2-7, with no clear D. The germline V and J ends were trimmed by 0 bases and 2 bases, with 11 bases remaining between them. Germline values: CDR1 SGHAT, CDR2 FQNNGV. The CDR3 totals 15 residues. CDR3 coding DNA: TGTGCCAGCAGCTTAGATCGACATAGTACCTACGAGCAGTACTTC. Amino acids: CASSLDRHSTYEQYF.

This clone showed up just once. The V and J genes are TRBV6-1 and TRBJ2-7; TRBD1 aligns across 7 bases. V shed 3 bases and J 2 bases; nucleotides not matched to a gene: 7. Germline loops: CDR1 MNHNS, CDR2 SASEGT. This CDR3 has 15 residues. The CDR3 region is CASSEEGGVAYEQYF. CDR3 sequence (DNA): TGTGCCAGCAGTGAGGAAGGGGGCGTAGCCTACGAGCAGTACTTC.

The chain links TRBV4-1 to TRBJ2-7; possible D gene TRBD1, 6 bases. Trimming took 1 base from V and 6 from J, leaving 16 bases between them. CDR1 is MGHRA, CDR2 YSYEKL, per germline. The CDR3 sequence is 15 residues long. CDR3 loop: CASSQVINRAREQYF. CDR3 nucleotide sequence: TGCGCCAGCAGCCAAGTAATAAACAGGGCCCGCGAGCAGTACTTC.

The CDR3 sequence is CASSKAGPAYEQYF. DNA of the CDR3: TGTGCCAGCAGTAAAGCGGGCCCAGCCTACGAGCAGTACTTC. The chain carries TRBV27 and TRBJ2-7; a weak D match, TRBD2 (6 bases). The V end lost 5 bases, the J end lost 2 bases, and 13 bases lay between the germline ends. The CDR3 extends over 14 amino acids. The germline gives CDR1 MNHEY, CDR2 SMNVEV (reference sequence).

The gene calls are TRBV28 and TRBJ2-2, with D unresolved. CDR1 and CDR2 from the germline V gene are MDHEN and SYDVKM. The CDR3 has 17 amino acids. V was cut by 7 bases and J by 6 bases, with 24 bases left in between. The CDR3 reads CASTPFTGSPTPGELFF. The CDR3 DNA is TGTGCCAGCACCCCCTTCACCGGGTCCCCAACACCCGGGGAGCTGTTTTTT.

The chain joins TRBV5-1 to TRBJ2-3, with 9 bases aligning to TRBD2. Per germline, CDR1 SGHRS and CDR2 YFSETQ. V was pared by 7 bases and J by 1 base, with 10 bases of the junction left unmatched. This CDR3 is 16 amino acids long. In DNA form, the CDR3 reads TGCGCCAGCCGAATCGTGGTAGCGGGAGGCACAGATACGCAGTATTTT. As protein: CASRIVVAGGTDTQYF.

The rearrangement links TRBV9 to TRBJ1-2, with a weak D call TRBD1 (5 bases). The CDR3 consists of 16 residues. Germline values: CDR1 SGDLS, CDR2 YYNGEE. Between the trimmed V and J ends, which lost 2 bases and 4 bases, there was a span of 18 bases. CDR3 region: CASSVATEPLGYGYTF. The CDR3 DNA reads TGTGCCAGCAGCGTCGCGACAGAACCCTTGGGCTATGGCTACACCTTC.

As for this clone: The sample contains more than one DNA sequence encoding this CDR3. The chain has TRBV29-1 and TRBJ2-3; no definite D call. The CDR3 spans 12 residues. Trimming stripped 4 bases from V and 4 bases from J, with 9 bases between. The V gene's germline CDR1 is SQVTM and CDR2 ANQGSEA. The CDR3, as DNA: TGCAGCGTTGCTTCGGCGGCAGATACGCAGTATTTT. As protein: CSVASAADTQYF.

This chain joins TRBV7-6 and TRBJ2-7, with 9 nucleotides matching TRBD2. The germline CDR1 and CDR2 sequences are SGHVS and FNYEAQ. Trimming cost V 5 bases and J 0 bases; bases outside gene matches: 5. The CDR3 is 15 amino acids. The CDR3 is CASSPPAGGSYEQYF. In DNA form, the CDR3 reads TGTGCCAGCAGCCCCCCAGCGGGGGGCTCCTACGAGCAGTACTTC.

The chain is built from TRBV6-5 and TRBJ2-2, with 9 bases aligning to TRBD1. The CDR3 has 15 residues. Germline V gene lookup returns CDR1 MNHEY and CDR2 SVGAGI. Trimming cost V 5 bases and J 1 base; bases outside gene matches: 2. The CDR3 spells CASSMDRGNTGELFF. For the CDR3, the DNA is TGTGCCAGCAGTATGGACAGGGGGAACACCGGGGAGCTGTTTTTT.

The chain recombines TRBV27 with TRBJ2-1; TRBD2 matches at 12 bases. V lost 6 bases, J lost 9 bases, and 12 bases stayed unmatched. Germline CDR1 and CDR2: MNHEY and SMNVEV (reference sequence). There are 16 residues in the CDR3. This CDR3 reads CASSTGLAGYRGEQFF. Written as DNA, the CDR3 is TGTGCCAGCAGCACAGGACTAGCGGGGTATCGCGGTGAGCAGTTCTTC.

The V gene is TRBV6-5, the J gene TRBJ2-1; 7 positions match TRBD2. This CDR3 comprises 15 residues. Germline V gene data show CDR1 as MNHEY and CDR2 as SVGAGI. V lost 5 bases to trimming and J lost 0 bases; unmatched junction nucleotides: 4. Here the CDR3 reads CASSLAVSSYNEQFF. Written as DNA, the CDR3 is TGTGCCAGCAGTCTAGCGGTTAGCTCCTACAATGAGCAGTTCTTC.

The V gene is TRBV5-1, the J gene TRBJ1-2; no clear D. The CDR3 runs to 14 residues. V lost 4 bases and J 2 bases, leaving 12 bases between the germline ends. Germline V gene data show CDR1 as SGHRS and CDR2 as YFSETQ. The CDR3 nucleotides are TGCGCCAGCAGCACTTTGGACTTAAACTATGGCTACACCTTC. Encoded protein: CASSTLDLNYGYTF.

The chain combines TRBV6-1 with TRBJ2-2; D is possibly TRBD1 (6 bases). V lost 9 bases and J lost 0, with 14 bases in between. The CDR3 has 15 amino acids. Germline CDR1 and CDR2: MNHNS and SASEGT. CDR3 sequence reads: CASRQQGSNTGELFF. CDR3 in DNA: TGTGCCAGTCGTCAACAGGGATCGAACACCGGGGAGCTGTTTTTT.

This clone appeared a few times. The CDR3 DNA reads TGTGCCAGCAGCGTCCGACTAGCGGACACAGATACGCAGTATTTT. Its translation is CASSVRLADTDTQYF. The rearrangement joins TRBV7-8 to TRBJ2-3; 9 positions match TRBD2. The CDR3 totals 15 residues. The ends lost 5 bases at V and 2 bases at J; junction bases unmatched: 5. Germline V gene data show CDR1 as SGHVS and CDR2 as FQNEAQ.

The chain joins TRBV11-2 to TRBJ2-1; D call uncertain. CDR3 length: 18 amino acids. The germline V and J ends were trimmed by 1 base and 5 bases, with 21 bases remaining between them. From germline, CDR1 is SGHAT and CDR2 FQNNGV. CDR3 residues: CASSLVRFSYRSDNEQFF. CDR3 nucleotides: TGTGCCAGCAGCTTAGTCCGATTTTCCTATCGGTCGGACAATGAGCAGTTCTTC. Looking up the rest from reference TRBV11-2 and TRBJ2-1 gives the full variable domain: EAGVAQSPRYKIIEKRQSVAFWCNPISGHATLYWYQQILGQGPKLLIQFQNNGVVDDSQLPKDRFSAERLKGVDSTLKIQPAKLEDSAVYLCASSLVRFSYRSDNEQFFGPGTRLTVL.

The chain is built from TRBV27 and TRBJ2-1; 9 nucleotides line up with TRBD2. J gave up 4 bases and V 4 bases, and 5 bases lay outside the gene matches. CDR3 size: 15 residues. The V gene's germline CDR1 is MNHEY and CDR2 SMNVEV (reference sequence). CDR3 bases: TGTGCCAGCAGTTCGAAGCGGGGGGCATACAATGAGCAGTTCTTC. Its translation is CASSSKRGAYNEQFF.

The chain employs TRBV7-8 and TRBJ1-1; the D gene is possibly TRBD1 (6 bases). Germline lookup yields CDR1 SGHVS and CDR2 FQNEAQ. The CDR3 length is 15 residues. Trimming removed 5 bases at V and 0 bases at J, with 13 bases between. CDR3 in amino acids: CASSAYRALNTEAFF. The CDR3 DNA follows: TGTGCCAGCAGCGCGTACAGGGCGCTGAACACTGAAGCTTTCTTT.

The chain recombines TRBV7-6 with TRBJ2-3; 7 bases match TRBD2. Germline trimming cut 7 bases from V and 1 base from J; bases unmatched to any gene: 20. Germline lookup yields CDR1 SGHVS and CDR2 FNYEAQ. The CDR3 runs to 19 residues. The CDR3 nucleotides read TGTGCCAGCACCCGCCTCCTAGCGGCCTCCCTTTGGGGCACAGATACGCAGTATTTT. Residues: CASTRLLAASLWGTDTQYF.